These 21 T cell receptor beta chains were sequenced from one sample in a study of shared clonotypes between healthy human individuals. The repertoire was sequenced with immunoSEQ multiplex PCR; TCRdb's copy has only in-frame clones and lacks some. The table includes 80,000 to 100,000 clones, 60% to 75% detected once. The sequenced sample was memory CD8+ T cells sorted from blood. Subset indicated: CD45RO+ cells pooled with CCR7-negative TemRA cells. The source of these receptors is a man aged 30 to 39 in good health.

The gene calls are TRBV25-1 and TRBJ2-3; 9 bases map to TRBD2. Unmatched junction bases numbered 4, after V lost 3 bases and J lost 3 bases. The CDR3 is 15 amino acids. Germline V gene data show CDR1 as MGHDK and CDR2 as SYGVNS. CDR3 loop: CASSDAGGRTDTQYF. Written as DNA, the CDR3 is TGTGCCAGCAGTGATGCGGGGGGGAGGACAGATACGCAGTATTTT. Complete variable domain (other parts from reference TRBV25-1 and TRBJ2-3): EADIYQTPRYLVIGTGKKITLECSQTMGHDKMYWYQQDPGMELHLIHYSYGVNSTEKGDLSSESTVSRIRTEHFPLTLESARPSHTSQYLCASSDAGGRTDTQYFGPGTRLTVL.

V usage is TRBV4-1 and J usage is TRBJ1-2; D is unclear. This CDR3 region has 15 residues. Per germline, CDR1 MGHRA and CDR2 YSYEKL. V lost 0 bases and J 3 bases, leaving 11 bases between the germline ends. In DNA, the CDR3 is TGCGCCAGCAGCCAAGAGGCCGGGATCGACTATGGCTACACCTTC. Translation: CASSQEAGIDYGYTF.

The chain joins TRBV7-6 to TRBJ1-4, with D possibly TRBD1 on 6 matching bases. CDR3 size: 13 residues. Germline-derived CDR1 and CDR2 are SGHVS and FNYEAQ. V was shortened by 4 bases and J by 8 bases, with 11 bases between the two germline ends. CDR3 residues: CASSYGGGEKLFF. The CDR3 DNA sequence: TGTGCCAGCAGCTACGGAGGGGGAGAAAAACTGTTTTTT.

Concerning this clone itself: This sample also contains other DNA sequences that code for the same CDR3. The chain is built from TRBV11-1 and TRBJ2-7; tentative D call: TRBD2 (5 bases). Germline CDR1 and CDR2: SGHAT and FQDESV (reference sequence). Trimming left V 7 bases short and J 5 bases short, with 18 bases between. The length of the CDR3 is 14 residues. The CDR3 nucleotides read TGTGCCAGCACCAATACGGGGAATAGGCACGAGCAGTACTTC. The encoded protein is CASTNTGNRHEQYF.

This clone was seen a single time. The rearrangement links TRBV7-2 to TRBJ2-1, with D possibly being TRBD2 (6 bases). Germline lookup yields CDR1 SGHTA and CDR2 FQGNSA. This CDR3 has 15 residues. V was cut by 1 base and J by 5 bases, with 12 bases left in between. This chain's CDR3 is CASSLVGGVNNEQFF. The CDR3 coding sequence is TGTGCCAGCAGCTTAGTCGGGGGAGTAAACAATGAGCAGTTCTTC.

The V call is TRBV5-4, the J call TRBJ2-5, with a possible D match to TRBD2 (6 bases). Germline V CDR1 and CDR2: SGHNT, YYREEE (reference sequence). The CDR3 contains 16 residues. Between the trimmed V and J ends, which lost 4 bases and 0 bases, there was a span of 16 bases. The CDR3 nucleotides are TGTGCCAGCAGCCCGTTCGGGGGTGGATACCAAGAGACCCAGTACTTC. This sequence encodes CASSPFGGGYQETQYF.

As regards this clone: This sequence may be a read error, since a much larger clone differs from it by one base. This specimen includes other DNA sequences encoding the same CDR3. The chain is built from TRBV11-1 and TRBJ1-1; 7 nucleotides align to TRBD1. Germline CDR1 and CDR2: SGHAT and FQDESV (reference sequence). This CDR3 contains 14 residues. As DNA, the CDR3 is TGTGCCAGCAGTTTAGAGTCGACAGGGTGGGGAGCTTTCTTT. Translated: CASSLESTGWGAFF.

V and J are TRBV28 and TRBJ2-7; D perhaps matches TRBD2 (6 bases). Germline values: CDR1 MDHEN, CDR2 SYDVKM. There are 17 residues in the CDR3. V was trimmed by 3 bases and J by 0 bases, leaving 18 bases between them. DNA for the CDR3: TGTGCCAGCAGTTTCAGGGTAGGACTAACCCACTCCTACGAGCAGTACTTC. Protein sequence: CASSFRVGLTHSYEQYF.

The rearrangement joins TRBV5-5 to TRBJ1-2; D unresolved. The CDR3 has 13 residues. Germline values: CDR1 SGHKS, CDR2 YYEKEE (reference sequence). V was trimmed by 4 bases and J by 5 bases, leaving 12 bases between them. The chain's CDR3 is CASSPEGFYGYTF. DNA of the CDR3: TGTGCCAGCAGCCCGGAAGGGTTTTATGGCTACACCTTC.

This clone was recorded many times. J is TRBJ1-5 and V is TRBV18; D not certain. Trimming removed 5 bases from V and 0 bases from J, with 11 bases in between. The CDR3 covers 15 residues. In germline, CDR1 is KGHSH, CDR2 LQKENI. The CDR3 DNA sequence: TGTGCCAGCTCATTATCGGGGAATAGCAATCAGCCCCAGCATTTT. Translating it yields CASSLSGNSNQPQHF. The full variable domain, its missing parts supplied by reference TRBV18 and TRBJ1-5, is NAGVMQNPRHLVRRRGQEARLRCSPMKGHSHVYWYRQLPEEGLKFMVYLQKENIIDESGMPKERFSAEFPKEGPSILRIQQVVRGDSAAYFCASSLSGNSNQPQHFGDGTRLSIL.

This chain links TRBV19 with TRBJ2-1, with TRBD2 matching over 11 bases. The CDR3 has 20 residues. Germline CDR1 and CDR2: LNHDA and SQIVND (reference sequence). J gave up 0 bases and V 3 bases, and 13 bases lay outside the gene matches. This chain's CDR3 is CASSIFGTSGQSSSYNEQFF. In DNA form, the CDR3 reads TGTGCCAGTAGTATCTTCGGGACTAGCGGACAATCCAGCTCCTACAATGAGCAGTTCTTC.

The rearrangement joins TRBV5-3 to TRBJ1-2; D not certain. TRBV5-3 falls under the ORF class, with uncertain function. The CDR3 spans 12 residues. The V end lost 0 bases, the J end lost 7 bases, and 7 bases lay between the germline ends. The CDR3 spells CARSLGTRGYTF. Here the CDR3 DNA reads TGTGCCAGAAGCTTGGGCACGCGTGGCTACACCTTC.

The chain has TRBV27 and TRBJ1-2; TRBD1 aligns across 8 bases. Trimming at V came to 4 bases and at J to 6 bases, leaving 10 bases not matched to a gene. The germline gives CDR1 MNHEY, CDR2 SMNVEV (reference sequence). This CDR3 is built from 15 residues. The CDR3 bases are TGTGCCAGCAGTTCCTGGGCACAGGGGGGGGATGGCTACACCTTC. Translation: CASSSWAQGGDGYTF.

J is TRBJ1-3 and V is TRBV7-2; D is uncertain. The CDR3 covers 16 residues. Trimming cost V 0 bases and J 4 bases, with 13 bases left between them. Looked up from germline, CDR1 is SGHTA and CDR2 is FQGNSA. The CDR3 is CASSLALRAGGNTIYF. The CDR3 DNA reads as TGTGCCAGCAGCTTAGCTCTCCGGGCGGGCGGAAACACCATATATTTT.

This clone was counted between two and nine times. This chain's CDR3 is CASSVAQDRGEQYF. The CDR3 nucleotides are TGTGCCAGCAGCGTAGCCCAGGACCGCGGGGAGCAGTACTTC. This chain links TRBV9 with TRBJ2-7; possible D gene TRBD2, 5 bases. Germline V gene lookup returns CDR1 SGDLS and CDR2 YYNGEE. The CDR3 covers 14 residues. Trimming removed 0 bases from V and 7 bases from J, with 14 bases in between.

This chain links TRBV27 with TRBJ2-6, with TRBD1 as a possible D gene (5 bases). This CDR3 spans 16 amino acids. From germline, CDR1 is MNHEY and CDR2 SMNVEV (reference sequence). The V end lost 6 bases, the J end lost 0 bases, and 12 bases lay between the germline ends. The CDR3 region has the DNA TGTGCCAGCAGCCCATACAGGATCTCTGGGGCCAACGTCCTGACTTTC. The encoded protein is CASSPYRISGANVLTF.

Worth noting for this clone: The same CDR3 also results from other DNA sequences found in this sample. This chain joins TRBV6-5 and TRBJ2-7; 11 nucleotides agree with TRBD1. V was pared by 5 bases and J by 3 bases, with 3 bases of the junction left unmatched. CDR1 and CDR2 (germline): MNHEY, SVGAGI. The CDR3 is 14 residues long. The CDR3 region has the DNA TGTGCCAGCAGTCGGGGGACAGGGGGCTACGAGCAGTACTTC. It specifies CASSRGTGGYEQYF.

This clone appeared a few times. V usage is TRBV18 and J usage is TRBJ2-7, with D perhaps given as TRBD1 or TRBD2 (5 bases each). V shed 3 bases and J shed 6 bases, with 12 bases lying between them. The CDR3 has 13 amino acids. The germline gives CDR1 KGHSH, CDR2 LQKENI. The CDR3 here is CASSPGTEGEQYF. For the CDR3, the DNA is TGTGCCAGCTCACCCGGGACCGAAGGCGAGCAGTACTTC.

This clone was counted ten times or more. The CDR3 coding sequence is TGCAGCGTTGAGGGGACTAGCGGGGAGAATGAGCAGTTCTTC. It yields the protein CSVEGTSGENEQFF. V gene TRBV29-1 combines with J gene TRBJ2-1, with 13 bases that match TRBD2. The CDR3 loop spans 14 amino acids. Germline-derived CDR1 and CDR2 are SQVTM and ANQGSEA. V shed 3 bases, J shed 7 bases, and the junction held 3 bases outside the gene matches.

The gene calls are TRBV28 and TRBJ2-2; D not certain. V was cut by 5 bases and J by 1 base, with 8 bases left in between. Germline V lookup: CDR1 MDHEN, CDR2 SYDVKM. The CDR3 spans 14 residues. The CDR3 sequence is CASSLVRNTGELFF. CDR3 sequence (DNA): TGTGCCAGCAGTCTAGTCAGGAACACCGGGGAGCTGTTTTTT.

DNA of the CDR3: TGTGCCAGCAGCTTCTATGGGGCAGCCAATCAGCCCCAGCATTTT. Amino acid sequence: CASSFYGAANQPQHF. This chain joins TRBV7-2 and TRBJ1-5; a possible D gene is TRBD1 (5 bases). Germline V CDR1 and CDR2: SGHTA, FQGNSA. The CDR3 contains 15 residues. V shed 3 bases and J shed 3 bases, with 12 bases lying between them.